The present TCR beta chain was sequenced within a study of cytomegalovirus exposure and HLA in healthy donors. Study findings and constraints: A link between a missense DCLRE1C variant and TCR beta V- and J-gene trimming emerged from a later analysis. Researchers counted around 160 TCR beta chains as cytomegalovirus-associated. A few of the chains that were CMV-associated were confirmed in vitro to be specific for CMV antigens.

With regard to this clone: Antigen unknown.

Vbeta (60) and Jbeta (13) primers were used in the PCR. Using immunoSEQ multiplex PCR, the repertoire was profiled, and TCRdb retains in-frame clones only, with some absent. Here the sample table reports approximately 130,000 clones. The material sequenced was PBMCs. The TCR originated in a woman aged 60 to 75 in good health and CMV-seronegative.

The CDR3 loop reads CASSAEGDTQYF. The CDR3 nucleotides are TGTGCCAGCAGTGCGGAGGGGGATACGCAGTATTTT. The chain employs TRBV2 and TRBJ2-3, with a tentative D call TRBD2 (6 bases). V was cut by 4 bases and J by 6 bases, with 8 bases left in between. Germline V gene sequence: CDR1 SNHLY, CDR2 FYNNEI. The CDR3 length is 12 residues.